This TCR beta chain was captured by sequencing in a study of T cells after yellow fever vaccination. Whole-study results and caveats: Most primary-vaccination clones recurred post-booster (just under 98% CD4, 85% to 90% CD8).

This clonotype was seen only a few times. Its antigen is undetermined. TCRdb ran MiXCR on the 5' RACE reads and lists one entry per CDR3 protein. The data show 320,000 or so distinct CDR3 sequences, 7% to 9% seen once. Germline values: CDR1 SEHNR, CDR2 FQNEAQ (reference sequence). V was clipped by 10 bases and J by 10 bases, with 19 bases between them. The CDR3 covers 12 residues. This TCR derives from a man younger than 35 who received the YFV17D yellow fever vaccine. The sample consisted of PBMCs, taken 35 to 50 days after the first yellow fever vaccination. The chain links TRBV7-9 to TRBJ1-1; no clear D gene. The CDR3 reads CAIPFPPAGAFF. Here the CDR3 DNA reads TGTGCCATCCCTTTTCCCCCTGCGGGAGCTTTCTTT. The complete variable domain, with remaining parts taken from reference TRBV7-9 and TRBJ1-1, reads DTGVSQNPRHKITKRGQNVTFRCDPISEHNRLYWYRQTLGQGPEFLTYFQNEAQLEKSRLLSDRFSAERPKGSFSTLEIQRTEQGDSAMYLCAIPFPPAGAFFGQGTRLTVV.